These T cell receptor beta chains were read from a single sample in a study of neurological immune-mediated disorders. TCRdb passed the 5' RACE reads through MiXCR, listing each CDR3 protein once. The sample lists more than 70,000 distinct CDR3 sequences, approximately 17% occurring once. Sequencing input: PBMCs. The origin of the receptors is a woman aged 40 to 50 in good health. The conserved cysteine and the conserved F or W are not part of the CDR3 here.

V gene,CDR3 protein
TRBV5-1,ASSWGTDGNTIY
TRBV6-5,ASSRRGAEAF
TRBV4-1,ASSQWVSNSPLH
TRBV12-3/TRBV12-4,ASSFTGEHYNSPLH
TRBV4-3,ASSQVRTIKDTQY
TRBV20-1,SARTSGGYNEQF
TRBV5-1,ASSRSTGTGELF
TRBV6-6,ASRQGNYGYT
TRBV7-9,ASSPPGTGGSYEQY
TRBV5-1,ASSLSTGINTEAF
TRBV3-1,ASSQMGTEQY
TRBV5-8,ASSLNFGSNQPQH
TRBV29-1,SVQYGRGGNTDTQY
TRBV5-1,ASSINGPQAVTDEQF
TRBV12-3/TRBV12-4,TSSFWGVGNTEAF
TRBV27,ATRAVSRSDTQY
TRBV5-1,ASSPEDGTGEAF
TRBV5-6,ASSLMDSLDGYT
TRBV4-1,ASSQGGPNPYGYT
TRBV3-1,ASSRVTPSGNTIY
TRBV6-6,ASTTSDRENGYT
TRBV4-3,ASSQDGLAGFNEQF
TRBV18,ASSPGLAGAYGETQY
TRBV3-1,ASSQGAGRNTGELF
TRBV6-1,ASSLRGLAGPGETQY
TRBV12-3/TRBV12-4,ASSLEVYNDQF
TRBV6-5,ASSYLGLADEQF
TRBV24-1,ATAHGYT
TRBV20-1,SATLQGPNGYT